Following are 18 T cell receptor beta chains from one sample sequenced in a study of blood T cell repertoires in COVID-19. Profiled with immunoSEQ multiplex PCR; TCRdb holds only in-frame clones, not every one. The table shows around 130,000 clones, with around 90% occurring only once. The sequencing sample was made of peripheral blood. The receptor set was obtained from a woman of 80 years or more with acute or convalescent COVID-19.

The gene calls are TRBV3-1 (or the pseudogene TRBV3-2) and TRBJ1-2, with D tentatively TRBD1 (5 bases). The CDR3 spans 12 residues. Germline-derived CDR1 and CDR2 are LGHDT and YNNKEL (reference sequence). V lost 4 bases and J 5 bases, leaving 8 bases between the germline ends. CDR3 sequence (DNA): TGTGCCAGCAGCCTGGACAATTATGGCTACACCTTC. Translating gives CASSLDNYGYTF.

CDR3 DNA sequence: TGTGCCAGCAGCTTGGAGGCAGGTCGCGCCCAAGCTTTCTTT. This sequence encodes CASSLEAGRAQAFF. The J gene is TRBJ1-1, the V gene TRBV5-4; no reliable D call. V was clipped by 0 bases and J by 9 bases, with 15 bases between them. CDR1 is SGHNT and CDR2 is YYREEE in the germline V gene (reference sequence). The CDR3 has 14 amino acids.

The rearrangement joins TRBV9 to TRBJ1-2; 7 bases are a match to TRBD1. Germline CDR1 reads SGDLS; CDR2 reads YYNGEE. V shed 3 bases, J shed 3 bases, and the junction held 8 bases outside the gene matches. The CDR3 length is 15 residues. CDR3 region: CASSAMGQPYYGYTF. The CDR3, as DNA: TGTGCCAGCAGCGCCATGGGACAGCCTTACTATGGCTACACCTTC.

This sequence joins TRBV9 and TRBJ2-1, with unresolved D. This CDR3 comprises 15 residues. V was cut by 0 bases and J by 1 base, with 8 bases left in between. Germline V gives CDR1 SGDLS, CDR2 YYNGEE. As DNA, the CDR3 is TGTGCCAGCAGCGTAGTTGAGGTGTCCTACAATGAGCAGTTCTTC. Translation: CASSVVEVSYNEQFF. The full variable domain, its missing parts supplied by reference TRBV9 and TRBJ2-1, is DSGVTQTPKHLITATGQRVTLRCSPRSGDLSVYWYQQSLDQGLQFLIQYYNGEERAKGNILERFSAQQFPDLHSELNLSSLELGDSALYFCASSVVEVSYNEQFFGPGTRLTVL.

V usage is TRBV10-1 and J usage is TRBJ1-2; D remains ambiguous. The CDR3 extends over 13 amino acids. V lost 5 bases to trimming and J lost 2 bases, with 9 bases between them. Per germline, CDR1 WNHNN and CDR2 SYGVQD (reference sequence). The chain's CDR3 is CASSSDLNYGYTF. The CDR3 DNA is TGCGCCAGCAGTAGCGACTTAAACTATGGCTACACCTTC.

This clone appeared once. The V gene is TRBV2, the J gene TRBJ1-2; 11 bases are shared with TRBD1. The length of the CDR3 is 16 residues. Trimming cost V 5 bases and J 4 bases; bases outside gene matches: 9. Germline CDR1 SNHLY, CDR2 FYNNEI. The CDR3 region is CASSSSPGQGVYGYTF. The DNA of the CDR3 is TGTGCCAGCAGTTCTTCCCCGGGACAGGGGGTCTATGGCTACACCTTC.

This clone was seen only a few times. This chain's CDR3 is CASSLRGGSANVLTF. DNA of the CDR3: TGTGCCAGCAGCTTGAGGGGGGGTTCGGCCAACGTCCTGACTTTC. The chain recombines TRBV7-2 with TRBJ2-6; possibly TRBD2 for D (7 bases). CDR1 and CDR2 (germline): SGHTA, FQGNSA. Trimming left V 3 bases short and J 6 bases short, with 12 bases between. The CDR3 is made up of 15 amino acids.

This chain connects TRBV5-1 to TRBJ1-6; D call uncertain. The CDR3 sequence is 16 residues long. V was cut by 3 bases and J by 4 bases, with 14 bases left in between. Germline CDR1 reads SGHRS; CDR2 reads YFSETQ. CDR3 sequence: CASSSSTENYNSPLHF. The CDR3 DNA follows: TGCGCCAGCAGCTCTTCAACAGAAAATTATAATTCACCCCTCCACTTT.

This rearrangement joins TRBV2 to TRBJ2-1; tentatively, D is TRBD2 (6 bases). V was clipped by 7 bases and J by 5 bases, with 21 bases between them. The CDR3 runs to 16 residues. Germline V gene sequence: CDR1 SNHLY, CDR2 FYNNEI. The CDR3, as DNA: TGTGCCAGCAAAAGGCCCACGGCGGGATCTGACAATGAGCAGTTCTTC. Its translation is CASKRPTAGSDNEQFF.

The genes are TRBV5-1 and TRBJ1-6; D remains unclear. V shed 5 bases and J shed 7 bases, with 10 bases lying between them. Germline CDR1 reads SGHRS; CDR2 reads YFSETQ. This CDR3 has 13 amino acids. CDR3 region: CASRVSRNSPLHF. Written as DNA, the CDR3 is TGCGCCAGCAGGGTCTCGAGGAATTCACCCCTCCACTTT.

This clone was counted between two and nine times. This rearrangement joins TRBV5-6 to TRBJ1-2; TRBD1 matches at 8 bases. The CDR3 has 17 amino acids. Trimming at V came to 2 bases and at J to 4 bases, leaving 13 bases not matched to a gene. Germline V gene sequence: CDR1 SGHDT, CDR2 YYEEEE. CDR3: CASSFLPTGDFVYGYTF. CDR3 nucleotides: TGTGCCAGCAGCTTCCTACCGACAGGGGACTTTGTCTATGGCTACACCTTC.

This chain links TRBV9 with TRBJ1-2; D possibly corresponds to TRBD1 (6 bases). Trimming cost V 0 bases and J 5 bases, with 17 bases left between them. Germline assignment: CDR1 SGDLS and CDR2 YYNGEE. The CDR3 has 16 amino acids. The CDR3 is CASSVAAQGLRYGYTF. CDR3 in DNA: TGTGCCAGCAGCGTAGCGGCCCAGGGGTTACGGTATGGCTACACCTTC.

The chain uses TRBV2 and TRBJ1-3, with unresolved D. CDR1 is SNHLY, CDR2 FYNNEI, per germline. Trimming removed 6 bases from V and 4 bases from J, with 19 bases in between. The CDR3 is made up of 16 amino acids. CDR3 amino acids: CASSLSGPTGGNTIYF. The CDR3 DNA is TGTGCCAGCAGCCTCTCTGGGCCAACGGGGGGAAACACCATATATTTT.

The chain joins TRBV9 to TRBJ1-2; a weak D match, TRBD1 (6 bases). The CDR3 runs 13 residues. V lost 4 bases and J lost 4, with 11 bases in between. The germline gives CDR1 SGDLS, CDR2 YYNGEE. The CDR3 sequence: CASSSGHSYGYTF. CDR3 DNA sequence: TGTGCCAGCAGCTCGGGACACAGCTATGGCTACACCTTC.

DNA of the CDR3: TGCGCCAGCAGCCGTCAGACAGGGGAAAACACTGAAGCTTTCTTT. Translated: CASSRQTGENTEAFF. V is TRBV4-1 and J is TRBJ1-1; 8 nucleotides line up with TRBD1. CDR1 is MGHRA, CDR2 YSYEKL, per germline. After removal of 4 bases from V and 2 bases from J, the junction contained 6 bases not matched to a gene. This CDR3 region has 15 residues.

This CDR3 is CASSIGQEGQPQHF. As DNA, the CDR3 is TGCGCCAGCAGCATCGGACAGGAGGGGCAGCCCCAGCATTTT. The chain combines TRBV5-1 with TRBJ1-5; 7 positions match TRBD1. CDR3 length equals 14 residues. Per germline, CDR1 SGHRS and CDR2 YFSETQ. With 4 bases clipped from V and 7 bases from J, the junction kept 8 bases outside the gene matches.

This rearrangement joins TRBV9 to TRBJ2-7; D may be TRBD2 (6 bases). The ends were cut back, 2 bases at V and 1 base at J, with 7 bases in the middle. Germline V gene data show CDR1 as SGDLS and CDR2 as YYNGEE. The CDR3 is 13 residues long. The CDR3 sequence is CASSVEGSYEQYF. CDR3 nucleotide sequence: TGTGCCAGCAGCGTGGAGGGATCCTACGAGCAGTACTTC.

J is TRBJ2-2 and V is TRBV7-3; 7 positions agree with TRBD2. Germline lookup yields CDR1 SGHTA and CDR2 FQGTGA. The trim removed 5 bases at V and 1 base at J, leaving 7 bases unmatched. The CDR3 has 16 amino acids. CDR3 nucleotides: TGTGCCAGCAGCCTTTGGGGGGGATTGAACACCGGGGAGCTGTTTTTT. Its protein product is CASSLWGGLNTGELFF.